One sample yielded the 10 T cell receptor beta chains listed below, sequenced in a study of blood T cell repertoires in COVID-19. Some clones are missing from TCRdb's copy, which holds only in-frame ones; the method was immunoSEQ multiplex PCR. The sample contains approximately 190,000 clones, roughly 90% of which appear only once. Sequenced material: peripheral blood. The source is a woman in her thirties or forties who had recovered from COVID-19.

The chain couples TRBV27 to TRBJ2-5, with unresolved D. This CDR3 is 15 amino acids long. The V gene's germline CDR1 is MNHEY and CDR2 SMNVEV (reference sequence). Trimming left V 3 bases short and J 0 bases short, with 11 bases between. The CDR3 nucleotides read TGTGCCAGCAGTTTGAGCTTCAGCGACCAAGAGACCCAGTACTTC. Its protein product is CASSLSFSDQETQYF.

The rearrangement uses TRBV7-8 and TRBJ2-7; 8 bases line up with TRBD2. The CDR3 is 15 amino acids. After removal of 1 base from V and 2 bases from J, the junction contained 4 bases not matched to a gene. From germline, CDR1 is SGHVS and CDR2 FQNEAQ. CDR3 nucleotide sequence: TGTGCCAGCAGCTTAGGGTTCGGGGGGGCCTACGAGCAGTACTTC. This gives the protein CASSLGFGGAYEQYF.

CDR3 DNA sequence: TGTGCCAGTAGTATAGAGGCGAGCGGTGCGGGCTACGAGCAGTACTTC. This encodes CASSIEASGAGYEQYF. The V call is TRBV19, the J call TRBJ2-7; tentatively, D is TRBD2 (5 bases). The length of the CDR3 is 16 residues. Germline V gives CDR1 LNHDA, CDR2 SQIVND (reference sequence). Trimming removed 0 bases from V and 3 bases from J, with 15 bases in between.

The chain couples TRBV7-2 to TRBJ2-3, with D possibly being TRBD1 (5 bases). There are 15 residues in the CDR3. V lost 1 base and J lost 2, with 10 bases in between. In germline, CDR1 is SGHTA, CDR2 FQGNSA. Here the CDR3 DNA reads TGTGCCAGCAGCTTAGGAGACAGCCACACAGATACGCAGTATTTT. Its translation is CASSLGDSHTDTQYF.

The CDR3 DNA reads TGTGCCAGCAGTCAGACTAGCGGGATGTACAATGAGCAGTTCTTC. It translates to CASSQTSGMYNEQFF. The V call is TRBV9, the J call TRBJ2-1; TRBD2 matches at 11 bases. This CDR3 contains 15 residues. J was trimmed by 4 bases and V by 5 bases; bases with no gene match: 5. Germline CDR1 and CDR2: SGDLS and YYNGEE.

In its sample, this clone was seen once. CDR3 coding DNA: TGCAGCGGGATCCAGGGGTTACCGAACACTGAAGCTTTCTTT. It translates to CSGIQGLPNTEAFF. V usage is TRBV29-1 and J usage is TRBJ1-1; D is perhaps TRBD1 (6 bases). Germline assignment: CDR1 SQVTM and CDR2 ANQGSEA. Deletions cut 7 bases from V and 1 base from J, with 16 bases between. There are 14 residues in the CDR3. The full variable domain, its missing parts supplied by reference TRBV29-1 and TRBJ1-1, is SAVISQKPSRDICQRGTSLTIQCQVDSQVTMMFWYRQQPGQSLTLIATANQGSEATYESGFVIDKFPISRPNLTFSTLTVSNMSPEDSSIYLCSGIQGLPNTEAFFGQGTRLTVV.

The CDR3 region has the DNA TGTGCCAGCAGGGCAGCGGGAGAAGAGAATGAGCAGTTCTTC. Amino acids: CASRAAGEENEQFF. The chain joins TRBV28 to TRBJ2-1; 8 bases are a match to TRBD2. This CDR3 spans 14 amino acids. In germline, CDR1 is MDHEN, CDR2 SYDVKM. V was clipped by 6 bases and J by 7 bases; unmatched bases: 8.

The rearrangement links TRBV12-3 or TRBV12-4 to TRBJ1-2; D remains ambiguous. This CDR3 comprises 13 residues. V lost 6 bases and J 0 bases, leaving 8 bases between the germline ends. The CDR3 is CASRETANYGYTF. In nucleotides, the CDR3 is TGTGCCAGCAGGGAAACAGCTAACTATGGCTACACCTTC.

The chain links TRBV6-6 to TRBJ2-7; tentatively, D is TRBD1 (5 bases). This CDR3 contains 18 residues. In germline, CDR1 is MNHNY, CDR2 SVGAGI (reference sequence). V dropped 6 bases and J dropped 0 bases, with 24 bases sitting between them. Written as DNA, the CDR3 is TGTGCCAGCAGCCGACAAACAGGCCTTCTGGCCAACTCCTACGAGCAGTACTTC. As protein: CASSRQTGLLANSYEQYF.

The genes are TRBV29-1 and TRBJ2-1; 8 nucleotides agree with TRBD1. The J segment lost 6 bases and the V segment lost 7 bases, leaving 11 bases of the junction unmatched. Looked up from germline, CDR1 is SQVTM and CDR2 is ANQGSEA. The CDR3 runs to 14 residues. The chain's CDR3 is CSAPTGAFTNEQFF. The CDR3 DNA reads as TGCAGCGCTCCGACAGGGGCCTTTACCAATGAGCAGTTCTTC.